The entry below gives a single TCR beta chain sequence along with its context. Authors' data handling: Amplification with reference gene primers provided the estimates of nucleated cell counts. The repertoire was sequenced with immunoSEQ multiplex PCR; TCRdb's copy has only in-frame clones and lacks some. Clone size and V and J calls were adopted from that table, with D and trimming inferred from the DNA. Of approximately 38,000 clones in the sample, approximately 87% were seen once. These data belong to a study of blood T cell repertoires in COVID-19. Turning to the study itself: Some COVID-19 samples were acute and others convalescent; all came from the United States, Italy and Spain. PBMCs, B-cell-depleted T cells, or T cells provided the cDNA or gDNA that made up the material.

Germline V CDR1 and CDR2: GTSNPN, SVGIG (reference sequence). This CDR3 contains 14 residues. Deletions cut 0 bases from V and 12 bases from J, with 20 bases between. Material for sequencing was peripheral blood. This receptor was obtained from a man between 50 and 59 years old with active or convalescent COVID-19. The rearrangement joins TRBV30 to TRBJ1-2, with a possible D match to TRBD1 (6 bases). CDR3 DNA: TGTGCCTGGAGTGTACAGGGAATTCCTAACCGAGACACCTTC. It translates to CAWSVQGIPNRDTF. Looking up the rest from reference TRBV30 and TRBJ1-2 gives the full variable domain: SQTIHQWPATLVQPVGSPLSLECTVEGTSNPNLYWYRQAAGRGLQLLFYSVGIGQISSEVPQNLSASRPQDRQFILSSKKLLLSDSGFYLCAWSVQGIPNRDTFGSGTRLTVV.